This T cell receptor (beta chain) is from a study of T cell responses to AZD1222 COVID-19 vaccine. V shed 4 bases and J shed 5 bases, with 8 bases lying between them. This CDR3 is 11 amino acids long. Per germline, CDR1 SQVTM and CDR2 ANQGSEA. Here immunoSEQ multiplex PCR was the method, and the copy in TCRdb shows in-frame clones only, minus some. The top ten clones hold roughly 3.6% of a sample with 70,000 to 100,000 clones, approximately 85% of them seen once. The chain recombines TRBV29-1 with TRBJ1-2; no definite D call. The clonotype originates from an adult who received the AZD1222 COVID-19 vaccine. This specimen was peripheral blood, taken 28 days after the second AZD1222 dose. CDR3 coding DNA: TGCAGCGTTGGGACCTTATATGGCTACACCTTC. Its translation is CSVGTLYGYTF. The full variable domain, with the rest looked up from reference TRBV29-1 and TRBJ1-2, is SAVISQKPSRDICQRGTSLTIQCQVDSQVTMMFWYRQQPGQSLTLIATANQGSEATYESGFVIDKFPISRPNLTFSTLTVSNMSPEDSSIYLCSVGTLYGYTFGSGTRLTVV.